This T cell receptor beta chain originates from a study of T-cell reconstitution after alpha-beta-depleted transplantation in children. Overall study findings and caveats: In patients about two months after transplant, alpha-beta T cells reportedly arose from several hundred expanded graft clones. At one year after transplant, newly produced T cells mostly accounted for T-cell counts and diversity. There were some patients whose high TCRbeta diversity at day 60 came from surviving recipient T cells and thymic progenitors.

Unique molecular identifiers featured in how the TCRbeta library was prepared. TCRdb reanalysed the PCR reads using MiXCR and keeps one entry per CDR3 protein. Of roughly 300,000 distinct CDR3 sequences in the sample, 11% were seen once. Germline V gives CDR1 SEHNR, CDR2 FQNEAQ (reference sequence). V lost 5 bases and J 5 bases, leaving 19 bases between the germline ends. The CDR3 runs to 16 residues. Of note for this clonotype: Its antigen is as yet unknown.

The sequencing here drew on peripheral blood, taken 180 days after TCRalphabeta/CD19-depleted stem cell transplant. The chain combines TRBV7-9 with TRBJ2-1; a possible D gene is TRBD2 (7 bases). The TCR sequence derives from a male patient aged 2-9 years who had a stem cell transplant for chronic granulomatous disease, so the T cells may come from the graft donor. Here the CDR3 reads CASSLTRGAWNNEQFF. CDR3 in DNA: TGTGCCAGCAGCCTAACACGGGGGGCCTGGAACAATGAGCAGTTCTTC.